This T cell receptor beta chain was identified during a study of blood T cells in healthy people across ages (dated by TCRdb to 2013 to 2016). At the level of the whole study: Template switching captured roughly one uniquely barcoded TCR beta cDNA molecule per two T cells in model experiments. Using deep sequencing normalized with unique cDNA molecular identifiers, the study measured how TCR beta repertoire diversity changes with age. The donors were split into four age groups: young (average roughly 15 years), middle-aged (about 40), aged (approximately 60) and long-lived (approximately 89). To avoid experimental bias, donors of different ages were randomly spread across the sequencing lanes. Using the same blood draw, the study looked at two additional independent replicas of 1 million unique cDNA reads for two donors, one aged 18 to 30 and the other aged 80 or older.

Library generation was performed with 5' RACE. The instrument given in TCRdb is Illumina HiSeq 2500. A second PCR of 7 to 11 cycles was performed with a sample-barcoded 5' primer and a J-beta primer mix. Each TCR beta cDNA molecule received a unique molecular identifier from a template-switch 5' adaptor carrying 12 random nucleotides. At least 2.5 million CDR3-containing paired-end reads were obtained from each sample. The Mint cDNA synthesis kit, primed by a TRBC-specific oligonucleotide, was used to synthesize first-strand cDNA from all RNA. After uracil-DNA glycosylase treatment, a first 18-cycle PCR used universal primers M1SS and BC2_uni_R on all cDNA. As for how the authors treated the data: Each sample was normalized by randomly selecting 1 million high-quality reads, each carrying a distinct molecular identifier. Reads sharing molecular identifiers were discarded rather than binned into consensus sequences. MiTCR, run with a Q25 quality threshold and the strictest error-elimination algorithm, handled CDR3 identification, clonotype clustering and error correction. A nonparametric unseen species model with Euler transformation was used to estimate lower-bound total TCR beta diversity. TCRdb trimmed public reads at Q25 via fastp, called clones via MiXCR and kept in-frame beta chains. Each CDR3 protein appears once, grouped with its most common genes and DNA. The V and J calls here are based on TCRdb, not the publication. The sample table holds about 730,000 distinct CDR3 sequences, of which about 40% were seen once. The ten most abundant clones make up 20% to 25% of the sample.

Systemically healthy Caucasian individuals from Russia, around 39 in total and aged about 6 to 90 years, were included as donors. Each donor gave about 9.7 milliliters of peripheral blood, drawn into EDTA-treated Vacutainer tubes. Ficoll-Paque density-gradient centrifugation was used to isolate PBMCs, with at least 6.5 million per sample. Total RNA was extracted from PBMCs with Trizol reagent, with at least 5 micrograms obtained per sample. For every donor, flow cytometry on a PBMC aliquot measured the percentage of naive CD45RAhigh/CD27high T cells. What the work shows at the level of the full study, not this receptor alone: Observed TCR beta diversity per million T cells fell roughly linearly with age, and a significant reduction was already apparent by age about 36. The percentage of naive T cells measured by flow cytometry correlated strongly with observed TCR beta diversity. Compared with the aged group, the long-lived group had more naive CD4+ T cells, fewer expanded clones and increased TCR diversity, a pattern suggesting age selection. Because donor CMV infection status was unknown, age-related changes in expanded clonotypes were potentially confounded. Total diversity estimates from one million sequenced T cells were considered lower bounds and underestimates. Because profiling used bulk unsorted PBMCs, naive and antigen-experienced compartments could not be compared conclusively.

This clonotype was detected only a few times. Which antigen it targets is not known. Base qualities are not provided; no much larger clone lies one nucleotide away. The sequence came from a woman aged 60 to 75 in good health. The sample consisted of blood.

The CDR3 region: CASSLGLSEQFF. In nucleotides, the sequence is TGTGCCAGCAGCCTAGGGCTTAGTGAGCAGTTCTTC. Recombination linked TRBV7-8 to TRBJ2-1; the D gene is unclear. The CDR1 and CDR2 encoded by the germline V gene are SGHVS and FQNEAQ. Relative to germline, V is 5 bases shorter and J is 9 bases shorter, with 11 bases between their ends. The CDR3 sequence holds 12 residues, the cysteine and phenylalanine included. The entry retains the CDR3 DNA only, 36 bases that are in frame from base 1.